The 11 T cell receptor beta chains reported below all come from one sample, sequenced in a study of regulatory T cells in long-lasting Graves disease. As for time point: persistent/refractory GD, antithyroid drugs over 5 years with positive TRAb. Isolated PBMC RNA provided the starting material for the TCR library. Sequencing libraries for TCR beta were prepared with iRepertoire HTBI primers and Arm-PCR of CDR3 regions. TCRdb re-called the multiplex PCR reads through MiXCR, storing one row per CDR3 protein. The sample contains about 470,000 distinct CDR3 sequences, about 20% of which appear only once. Source: peripheral blood mononuclear cells (PBMCs), taken when the disease was refractory, from a patient treated with antithyroid drugs. These receptors all stem from a female donor with Graves disease.

V and J are TRBV7-9 and TRBJ2-7; D call uncertain. Between the trimmed V and J ends, which lost 3 bases and 2 bases, there was a span of 8 bases. Germline V gene lookup returns CDR1 SEHNR and CDR2 FQNEAQ (reference sequence). This CDR3 contains 13 residues. DNA of the CDR3: TGTGCCAGCAGCTTTGACGGTACCTACGAGCAGTACTTC. Its protein product is CASSFDGTYEQYF.

The J gene is TRBJ2-5, the V gene TRBV9, with D maybe TRBD1 (5 bases). V was cut by 3 bases and J by 1 base, with 7 bases left in between. CDR1 and CDR2 (germline): SGDLS, YYNGEE. This CDR3 contains 13 residues. The CDR3 DNA reads as TGTGCCAGCAGCGGGACATTCCAAGAGACCCAGTACTTC. It encodes CASSGTFQETQYF. Full variable domain (rest looked up from reference TRBV9 and TRBJ2-5): DSGVTQTPKHLITATGQRVTLRCSPRSGDLSVYWYQQSLDQGLQFLIQYYNGEERAKGNILERFSAQQFPDLHSELNLSSLELGDSALYFCASSGTFQETQYFGPGTRLLVL.

This clonotype was seen ten or more times. The chain has TRBV28 and TRBJ1-6; the D is unclear. Trimming pared 5 bases from V and 0 bases from J, leaving 14 bases between. Germline CDR1 reads MDHEN; CDR2 reads SYDVKM. The CDR3 is 17 residues long. CDR3 loop: CASSQVRRSSYNSPLHF. The CDR3 bases are TGTGCCAGCAGTCAAGTCCGACGTAGCTCCTATAATTCACCCCTCCACTTT.

The sample holds many counts of this clonotype. The chain is built from TRBV7-2 and TRBJ1-5; D call uncertain. CDR3 length: 14 residues. Germline V gene lookup returns CDR1 SGHTA and CDR2 FQGNSA. Trimming cost V 5 bases and J 0 bases, with 8 bases left between them. The CDR3 loop is CASSKSISNQPQHF. DNA for the CDR3: TGTGCCAGCAGCAAATCGATTAGCAATCAGCCCCAGCATTTT.

This sequence joins TRBV30 and TRBJ1-4; 8 nucleotides align to TRBD1. Germline V CDR1 and CDR2: GTSNPN, SVGIG (reference sequence). The CDR3 runs 14 residues. The ends lost 7 bases at V and 7 bases at J; junction bases unmatched: 11. CDR3 amino acids: CASPVDRGGEKLFF. As DNA, the CDR3 is TGTGCCTCGCCAGTTGACAGGGGCGGTGAAAAACTGTTTTTT.

This clonotype turned up a few times. The chain employs TRBV7-2 and TRBJ1-1; D may be TRBD1 (6 bases). V lost 1 base to trimming and J lost 10 bases, with 10 bases between them. The CDR3 spans 12 residues. Germline-derived CDR1 and CDR2 are SGHTA and FQGNSA. The CDR3 protein is CASSLEQGVAFF. The CDR3 region has the DNA TGTGCCAGCAGCTTAGAACAGGGAGTAGCTTTCTTT.

Notes on this clonotype: The junction shows a germline mismatch at one end, possibly a read error. The chain uses TRBV15 and TRBJ2-7; D is unresolved. This CDR3 comprises 14 residues. Germline V gives CDR1 LNHNV, CDR2 YYDKDF (reference sequence). For the CDR3, the DNA is TGTGCCGCCAGCAGTTCTTATACCGGCTACGAGCAGTACTTC. This translates into CAASSSYTGYEQYF.

This clonotype was found many times. The chain links TRBV20-1 to TRBJ2-7; D ambiguous. Trimming removed 2 bases at V and 4 bases at J, with 15 bases between. This CDR3 region has 14 residues. Germline assignment: CDR1 DFQATT and CDR2 SNEGSKA (reference sequence). In DNA, the CDR3 is TGCAGTGCTAGAATCGGGCAGGTCGTTTACGAGCAGTACTTC. Its protein is CSARIGQVVYEQYF.

The chain uses TRBV18 and TRBJ2-6, with D maybe TRBD1 (6 bases). The CDR3 is 16 residues long. V lost 5 bases and J lost 2, with 13 bases in between. The germline V gene has CDR1 KGHSH and CDR2 LQKENI. The DNA of the CDR3 is TGTGCCAGCTCAAGTGGGGGCTGGGCTGGGGCCAACGTCCTGACTTTC. It yields the protein CASSSGGWAGANVLTF.

This clonotype came up many times. The chain recombines TRBV27 with TRBJ2-7, with a tentative D call TRBD2 (6 bases). The CDR3 is 13 amino acids. The V and J ends lost 0 bases and 11 bases respectively, with 14 bases between them. Per the germline V gene, CDR1 is MNHEY and CDR2 is SMNVEV (reference sequence). The CDR3 loop reads CASSLSRDSWEYF. The CDR3 DNA reads as TGTGCCAGCAGTTTATCCCGGGACTCTTGGGAGTACTTC.

V gene TRBV6-1 combines with J gene TRBJ2-5, with a tentative D call TRBD2 (5 bases). The CDR3 has 14 amino acids. V was clipped by 2 bases and J by 9 bases, with 16 bases between them. CDR1 is MNHNS, CDR2 SASEGT, per germline. The CDR3 spells CASSEMEAVGAQYF. The DNA for the CDR3 is TGTGCCAGCAGTGAAATGGAAGCGGTCGGGGCCCAGTACTTC.